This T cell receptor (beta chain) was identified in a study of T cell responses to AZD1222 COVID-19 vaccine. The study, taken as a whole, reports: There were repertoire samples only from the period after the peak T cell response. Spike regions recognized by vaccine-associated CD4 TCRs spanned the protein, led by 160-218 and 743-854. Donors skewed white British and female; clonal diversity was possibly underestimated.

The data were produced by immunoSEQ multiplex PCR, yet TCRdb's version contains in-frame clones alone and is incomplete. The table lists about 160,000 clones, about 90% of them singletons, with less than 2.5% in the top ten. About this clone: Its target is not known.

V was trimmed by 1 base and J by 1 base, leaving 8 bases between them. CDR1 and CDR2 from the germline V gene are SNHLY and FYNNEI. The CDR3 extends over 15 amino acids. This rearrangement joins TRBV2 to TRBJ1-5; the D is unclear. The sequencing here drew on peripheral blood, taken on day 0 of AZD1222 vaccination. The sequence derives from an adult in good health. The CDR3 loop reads CASSEGTESNQPQHF. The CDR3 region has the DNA TGTGCCAGCAGTGAAGGTACAGAAAGCAATCAGCCCCAGCATTTT.